The sequence of this T cell receptor (beta chain) was determined in a study of patients and donors after allogeneic stem cell transplantation. Per the germline V gene, CDR1 is SGHVS and CDR2 is FQNEAQ. The CDR3 runs to 16 residues. After removal of 5 bases from V and 0 bases from J, the junction contained 4 bases not matched to a gene. TCRdb analysed the RT-PCR reads with MiXCR anew, one entry per CDR3 protein. Of 70,000 to 100,000 distinct CDR3 sequences in the sample, 5% are singletons; the top ten hold less than 3%. Sequencing used blood, either unsorted or a sorted T cell fraction (not recorded which). The TCR originated in a human donor who was either an allogeneic HSCT recipient or a stem cell or donor lymphocyte infusion donor (not recorded which). It is not recorded whose cells these are; they may come from a transplant donor. The gene calls are TRBV7-8 and TRBJ1-1; 12 positions agree with TRBD1. CDR3 nucleotides: TGTGCCAGCAGCATTGGGACAGGGGGCCTGAACACTGAAGCTTTCTTT. This sequence encodes CASSIGTGGLNTEAFF.